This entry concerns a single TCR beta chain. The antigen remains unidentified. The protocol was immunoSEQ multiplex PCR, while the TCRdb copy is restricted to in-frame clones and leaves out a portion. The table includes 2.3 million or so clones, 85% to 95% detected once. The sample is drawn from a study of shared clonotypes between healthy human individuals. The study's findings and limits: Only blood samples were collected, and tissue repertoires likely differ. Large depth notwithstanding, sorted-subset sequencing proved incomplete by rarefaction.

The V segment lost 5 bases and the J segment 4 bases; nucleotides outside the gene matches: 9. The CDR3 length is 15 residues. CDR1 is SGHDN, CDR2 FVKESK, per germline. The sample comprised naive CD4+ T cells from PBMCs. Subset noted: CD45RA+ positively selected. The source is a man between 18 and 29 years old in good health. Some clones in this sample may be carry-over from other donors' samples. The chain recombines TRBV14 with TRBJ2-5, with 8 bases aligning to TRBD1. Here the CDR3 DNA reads TGTGCCAGCAGCTTACGGACAGGGATAAGAGAGACCCAGTACTTC. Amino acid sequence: CASSLRTGIRETQYF. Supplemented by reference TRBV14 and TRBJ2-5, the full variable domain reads EAGVTQFPSHSVIEKGQTVTLRCDPISGHDNLYWYRRVMGKEIKFLLHFVKESKQDESGMPNNRFLAERTGGTYSTLKVQPAELEDSGVYFCASSLRTGIRETQYFGPGTRLLVL.